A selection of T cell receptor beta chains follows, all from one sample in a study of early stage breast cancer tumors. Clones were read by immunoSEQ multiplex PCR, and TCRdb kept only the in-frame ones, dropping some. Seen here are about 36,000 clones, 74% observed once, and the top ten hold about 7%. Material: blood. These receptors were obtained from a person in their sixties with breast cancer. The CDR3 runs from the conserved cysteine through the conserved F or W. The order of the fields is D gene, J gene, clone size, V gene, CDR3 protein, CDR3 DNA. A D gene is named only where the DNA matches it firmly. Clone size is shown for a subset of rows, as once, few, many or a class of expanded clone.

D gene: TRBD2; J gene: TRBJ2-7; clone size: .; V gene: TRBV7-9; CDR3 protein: CASSPPAGLAGPYEQYF; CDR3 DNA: TGTGCCAGCAGCCCCCCCGCGGGACTAGCGGGGCCTTACGAGCAGTACTTC
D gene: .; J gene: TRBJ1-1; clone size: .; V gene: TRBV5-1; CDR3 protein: CASSFNTGSNTEAFF; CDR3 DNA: TGCGCCAGCAGCTTTAACACAGGGTCGAACACTGAAGCTTTCTTT
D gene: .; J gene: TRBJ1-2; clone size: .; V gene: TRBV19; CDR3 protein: CASSIALTSHYGYTF; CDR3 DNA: TGTGCCAGTAGTATAGCATTGACTTCCCACTATGGCTACACCTTC
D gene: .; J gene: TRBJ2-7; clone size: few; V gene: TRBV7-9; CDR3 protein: CASSLVSYEQYF; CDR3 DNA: TGTGCCAGCAGCTTAGTATCCTACGAGCAGTACTTC
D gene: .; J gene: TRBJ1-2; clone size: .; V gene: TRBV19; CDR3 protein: CASSMLGSWVSNYGYTF; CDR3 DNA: TGTGCCAGTAGTATGCTAGGGAGTTGGGTCTCTAACTATGGCTACACCTTC
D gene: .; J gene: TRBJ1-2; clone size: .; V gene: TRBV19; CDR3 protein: CASTPPGQYGYTF; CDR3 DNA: TGTGCCAGTACCCCCCCCGGACAGTATGGCTACACCTTC
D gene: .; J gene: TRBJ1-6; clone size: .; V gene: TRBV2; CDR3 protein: CASSDRGQSPLHF; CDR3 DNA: TGTGCCAGCAGTGACCGGGGTCAATCACCCCTCCACTTT
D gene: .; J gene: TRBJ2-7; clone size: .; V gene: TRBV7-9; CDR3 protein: CASSPQRNEQYF; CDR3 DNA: TGTGCCAGCAGCCCACAACGGAACGAGCAGTACTTC
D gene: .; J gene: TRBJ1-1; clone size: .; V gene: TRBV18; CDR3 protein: CASSPDQMNTEAFF; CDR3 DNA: TGTGCCAGCTCACCGGACCAGATGAACACTGAAGCTTTCTTT
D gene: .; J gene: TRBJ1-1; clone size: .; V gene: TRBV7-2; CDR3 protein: CASSSNRNTEAFF; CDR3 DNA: TGTGCCAGCAGCTCCAACAGGAACACTGAAGCTTTCTTT
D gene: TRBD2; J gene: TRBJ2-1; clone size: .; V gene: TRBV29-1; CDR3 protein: CSVRGAGLADYNEQFF; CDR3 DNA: TGCAGCGTTCGGGGGGCCGGACTAGCGGATTACAATGAGCAGTTCTTC
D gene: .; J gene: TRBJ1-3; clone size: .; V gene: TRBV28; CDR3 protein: CASSLAYTIYF; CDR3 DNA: TGTGCCAGCAGTTTAGCGTACACCATATATTTT
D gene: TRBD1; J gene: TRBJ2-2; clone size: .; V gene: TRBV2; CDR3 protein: CASKEDRGFGTGELFF; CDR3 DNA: TGTGCCAGCAAAGAGGACAGGGGATTTGGCACCGGGGAGCTGTTTTTT
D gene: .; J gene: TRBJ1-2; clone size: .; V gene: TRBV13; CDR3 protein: CASSLRGGANYGYTF; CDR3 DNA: TGTGCCAGCAGCTTAAGGGGCGGGGCTAACTATGGCTACACCTTC
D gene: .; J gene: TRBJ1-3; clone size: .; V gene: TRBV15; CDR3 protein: CATSLGRESGNTIYF; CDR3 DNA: TGTGCCACCAGCCTGGGTAGGGAATCTGGAAACACCATATATTTT
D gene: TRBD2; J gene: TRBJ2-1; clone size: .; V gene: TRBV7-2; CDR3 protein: CASTQRGGRYNEQFF; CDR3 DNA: TGTGCCAGCACCCAGCGCGGCGGGAGATACAATGAGCAGTTCTTC
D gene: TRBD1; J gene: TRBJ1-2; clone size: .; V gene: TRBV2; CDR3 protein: CASSGTGTIYGYTF; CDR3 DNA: TGTGCCAGCAGCGGGACAGGAACTATCTATGGCTACACCTTC
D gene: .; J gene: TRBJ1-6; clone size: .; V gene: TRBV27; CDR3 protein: CASSPGGGSYNSPLHF; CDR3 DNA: TGTGCCAGCAGTCCCGGGGGGGGCTCCTATAATTCACCCCTCCACTTT
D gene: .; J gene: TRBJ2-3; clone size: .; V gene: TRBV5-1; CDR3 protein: CASSLGDQTTDTQYF; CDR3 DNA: TGCGCCAGCAGCCTAGGCGACCAGACCACAGATACGCAGTATTTT
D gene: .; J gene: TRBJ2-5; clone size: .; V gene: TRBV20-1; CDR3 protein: CSGRIGQTQYF; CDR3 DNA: TGCAGTGGTCGTATAGGGCAGACCCAGTACTTC
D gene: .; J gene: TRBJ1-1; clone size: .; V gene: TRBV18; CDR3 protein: CASSLKTVEAFF; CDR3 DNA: TGTGCCAGCTCCCTTAAGACGGTTGAAGCTTTCTTT
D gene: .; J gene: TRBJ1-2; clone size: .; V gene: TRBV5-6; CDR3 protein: CASSLTWGGYTF; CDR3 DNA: TGTGCCAGCAGCTTGACCTGGGGTGGCTACACCTTC
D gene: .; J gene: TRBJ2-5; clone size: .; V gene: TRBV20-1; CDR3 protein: CSAQHQETQYF; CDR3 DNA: TGCAGTGCCCAACACCAAGAGACCCAGTACTTC
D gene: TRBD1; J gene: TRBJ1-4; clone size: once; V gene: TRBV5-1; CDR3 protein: CASSAGGGRVEKLFF; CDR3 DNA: TGCGCCAGCAGCGCAGGAGGGGGCAGGGTTGAAAAACTGTTTTTT